This paragraph covers one T cell receptor beta chain sequence. Its ends do not fully match the called genes, so a read error is possible. Priming with a constant-region primer yielded TCR beta cDNA from around 0.45 ug total RNA. Libraries for TCR beta were built through three nested multiplex PCR rounds, which together made up a slightly modified ARM-PCR procedure. With TRBV1-TRBV30 forward primers and a C-beta reverse primer, the first two PCR rounds were run for 10 cycles each. TCRdb used MiXCR to reprocess the multiplex PCR reads, holding one entry per CDR3 protein. The repertoire includes 320,000 or so distinct CDR3 sequences, 65% of them detected once, and more than 8.5% sits in the top ten. Out of unsorted whole blood came the blood RNA, and germline DNA was extracted as well. This CDR3 contains 14 residues. CDR1 SGHAT and CDR2 FQNNGV come from the germline V gene. The data are from a study of tumor-infiltrating lymphocytes in primary liver carcinoma. Overall study context: Patients underwent resection of primary liver carcinoma.

The chain employs TRBV11-2 and TRBJ2-3, with a possible D match to TRBD2 (5 bases). This TCR was recovered from a man aged 35 to 55 with primary liver carcinoma and hepatitis B virus infection. The sample comprised peripheral blood. CDR3 sequence reads: CGSSLGSRADTQYF. The CDR3 coding sequence is TGTGGCAGCAGCTTAGGGAGTAGGGCAGATACGCAGTATTTT.